A single sample gave rise to the 25 T cell receptor beta chains below, sequenced in a study of cytomegalovirus exposure and HLA in healthy donors. The data were produced by immunoSEQ multiplex PCR, yet TCRdb's version contains in-frame clones alone and is incomplete. The sample shows roughly 140,000 clones, about 88% of them seen only once. Sequenced input: PBMCs. These receptors were taken from a woman between 18 and 30 years old in good health and CMV-seropositive.

V usage is TRBV6-1 and J usage is TRBJ2-2; 12 bases agree with TRBD2. This CDR3 comprises 17 residues. With V trimmed by 1 base and J by 6 bases, 6 bases remained unmatched. The germline V gene has CDR1 MNHNS and CDR2 SASEGT. CDR3 coding DNA: TGTGCCAGCAGTGAAGTATCGCTAGCGGGAGGGTCCGGGGAGCTGTTTTTT. Protein product: CASSEVSLAGGSGELFF.

CDR3 in amino acids: CAWRASGSTDTQYF. The CDR3 nucleotides are TGTGCCTGGAGGGCTAGCGGGAGCACAGATACGCAGTATTTT. The V call is TRBV30, the J call TRBJ2-3, with 8 bases that match TRBD2. This CDR3 is built from 14 residues. Germline CDR1 GTSNPN, CDR2 SVGIG (reference sequence). With V trimmed by 3 bases and J by 0 bases, 2 bases remained unmatched.

V and J are TRBV29-1 and TRBJ2-1; TRBD2 matches at 10 bases. Germline CDR1 is SQVTM and CDR2 is ANQGSEA. V dropped 5 bases and J dropped 8; count of bases not matched to a gene: 12. The CDR3 is 15 amino acids. CDR3 residues: CSVRASGSAADEQFF. As DNA, the CDR3 is TGCAGCGTTCGGGCTAGCGGGAGTGCTGCCGATGAGCAGTTCTTC.

The chain employs TRBV2 and TRBJ2-1, with 11 bases aligning to TRBD1. V was clipped by 7 bases and J by 9 bases; unmatched bases: 5. CDR1 and CDR2 from the germline V gene are SNHLY and FYNNEI. CDR3 length equals 13 residues. The DNA of the CDR3 is TGTGCCAGCAAGGGACAGGGGGAAGGTGAGCAGTTCTTC. Translation: CASKGQGEGEQFF.

The chain carries TRBV5-1 and TRBJ2-6; 8 bases are shared with TRBD1. With 4 bases clipped from V and 3 bases from J, the junction kept 9 bases outside the gene matches. The CDR3 runs to 17 residues. Germline V gives CDR1 SGHRS, CDR2 YFSETQ. The CDR3 coding sequence is TGCGCCAGCAGCCCCCCGGACAGGGCTTTTGGGGCCAACGTCCTGACTTTC. It yields the protein CASSPPDRAFGANVLTF.

This chain joins TRBV5-1 and TRBJ2-7; 7 bases agree with TRBD1. This CDR3 has 14 residues. V shed 4 bases, J shed 2 bases, and the junction held 6 bases outside the gene matches. CDR1 is SGHRS and CDR2 is YFSETQ in the germline V gene. The CDR3 protein is CASSIRDRAYEQYF. In DNA form, the CDR3 reads TGCGCCAGCAGCATAAGGGACAGAGCCTACGAGCAGTACTTC.

The chain joins TRBV7-2 to TRBJ2-1; TRBD2 matches at 9 bases. The germline V gene has CDR1 SGHTA and CDR2 FQGNSA. J lost 4 bases, V lost 2 bases, and 6 bases had no gene match. The CDR3 has 16 amino acids. DNA for the CDR3: TGTGCCAGCAGCTTATTTAGCGGGAGCGGATACAATGAGCAGTTCTTC. The encoded protein is CASSLFSGSGYNEQFF.

This clone has a single count. V gene TRBV6-5 combines with J gene TRBJ2-7; maybe TRBD2 (5 bases). V lost 5 bases and J 7 bases, leaving 15 bases between the germline ends. The CDR3 has 13 amino acids. Germline CDR1 MNHEY, CDR2 SVGAGI. CDR3 region: CASSRGRELEQYF. The CDR3 nucleotides read TGTGCCAGCAGTCGGGGAAGAGAGCTTGAGCAGTACTTC.

This clone was seen more than once but under ten times. The chain joins TRBV19 to TRBJ2-7, with a weak D call TRBD1 (6 bases). This CDR3 comprises 14 residues. Germline CDR1 and CDR2: LNHDA and SQIVND (reference sequence). Trimming removed 5 bases from V and 5 bases from J, with 16 bases in between. This chain's CDR3 is CASSPRQGSHEQYF. The CDR3 DNA is TGTGCCAGTAGTCCTCGTCAGGGGTCCCACGAGCAGTACTTC.

The chain carries TRBV21-1 and TRBJ2-7; TRBD2, as called in the table, went unchecked against the DNA. TRBV21-1 is a pseudogene segment. This CDR3 has 16 residues. The CDR3 loop reads CASSKSGDAILYEQYF. CDR3 DNA sequence: TGTGCCAGCAGCAAAAGCGGCGACGCGATCCTCTACGAGCAGTACTTC.

The rearrangement uses TRBV6-6 and TRBJ2-1; D may be TRBD1 (6 bases). V lost 7 bases and J lost 0, with 16 bases in between. Per germline, CDR1 MNHNY and CDR2 SVGAGI (reference sequence). CDR3 length: 16 residues. The CDR3 reads CASTIQGLSSYNEQFF. CDR3 sequence (DNA): TGTGCCAGCACCATACAGGGCCTGAGCTCCTACAATGAGCAGTTCTTC.

This clone appeared a single time. The V and J genes are TRBV30 and TRBJ1-3, with D maybe TRBD1 (5 bases). Germline V lookup: CDR1 GTSNPN, CDR2 SVGIG (reference sequence). The CDR3 extends over 16 amino acids. Between the trimmed V and J ends, which lost 3 bases and 0 bases, there was a span of 15 bases. CDR3 DNA sequence: TGTGCCTGGAGGGTGGGGCAACGGCCCTCTGGAAACACCATATATTTT. Protein sequence: CAWRVGQRPSGNTIYF.

The chain uses TRBV4-1 and TRBJ2-7, with 7 bases aligning to TRBD2. The length of the CDR3 is 19 residues. Trimming at V came to 2 bases and at J to 2 bases, leaving 18 bases not matched to a gene. Germline CDR1 reads MGHRA; CDR2 reads YSYEKL. Here the CDR3 DNA reads TGCGCCAGCAGCCAAACCAACCTCCGTGGCGGGAGCTGGACCTACGAGCAGTACTTC. Its translation is CASSQTNLRGGSWTYEQYF.

The V call is TRBV2, the J call TRBJ2-5; D is perhaps TRBD1 (6 bases). Germline-derived CDR1 and CDR2 are SNHLY and FYNNEI. Trimming left V 6 bases short and J 5 bases short, with 13 bases between. This CDR3 comprises 13 residues. The CDR3 nucleotides are TGTGCCAGCAGCTCAGGGGTGGGGGAGACCCAGTACTTC. Its translation: CASSSGVGETQYF.

In its sample, this clone was seen a few times. The sample has other DNA sequences that encode this CDR3 too. The genes are TRBV11-2 and TRBJ2-7; D is unclear. V dropped 1 base and J dropped 2 bases, with 6 bases sitting between them. The CDR3 consists of 13 residues. The germline gives CDR1 SGHAT, CDR2 FQNNGV. The DNA for the CDR3 is TGTGCCAGCAGCTTAGGGCAGACCTACGAGCAGTACTTC. Amino acids: CASSLGQTYEQYF.

The chain recombines TRBV5-6 with TRBJ2-7; TRBD2 aligns across 8 bases. The CDR3 loop spans 14 amino acids. CDR1 and CDR2 from the germline V gene are SGHDT and YYEEEE. After removal of 4 bases from V and 4 bases from J, the junction contained 7 bases not matched to a gene. The CDR3 sequence is CASSPLAGRYEQYF. The CDR3 nucleotides are TGTGCCAGCAGCCCCTTAGCGGGACGTTACGAGCAGTACTTC.

As regards this clone: The same CDR3 is also encoded by other DNA sequences in this sample. V and J are TRBV29-1 and TRBJ2-5, with 11 bases fitting TRBD1. V trimming: 6 bases; J trimming: 4 bases; junction bases outside the gene matches: 1. Germline CDR1 and CDR2: SQVTM and ANQGSEA. The CDR3 length is 12 residues. Written as DNA, the CDR3 is TGCAGCGTGGGACAGGGGGGAGAGACCCAGTACTTC. Its translation is CSVGQGGETQYF.

This clone showed up just once. The genes are TRBV7-6 and TRBJ1-4; the match to TRBD1 covers 10 bases. Germline V gene lookup returns CDR1 SGHVS and CDR2 FNYEAQ. V trimming: 5 bases; J trimming: 8 bases; junction bases outside the gene matches: 11. This CDR3 is 16 amino acids long. This CDR3 reads CASSPGGQGNLEKLFF. In DNA form, the CDR3 reads TGTGCCAGCAGCCCAGGGGGACAGGGGAATCTGGAAAAACTGTTTTTT.

The chain is built from TRBV6-5 and TRBJ2-1; 10 nucleotides match TRBD2. Trimming at V came to 7 bases and at J to 9 bases, leaving 6 bases not matched to a gene. This CDR3 has 13 amino acids. CDR1 and CDR2 (germline): MNHEY, SVGAGI. Here the CDR3 reads CASTSGGSGEQFF. DNA for the CDR3: TGTGCCAGCACTAGCGGGGGCTCGGGTGAGCAGTTCTTC.

V is TRBV9 and J is TRBJ2-3; a weak D match, TRBD1 (6 bases). Trimming left V 0 bases short and J 4 bases short, with 15 bases between. This CDR3 is built from 16 residues. Germline assignment: CDR1 SGDLS and CDR2 YYNGEE. CDR3 sequence: CASSVGGAGAPDTQYF. CDR3 in DNA: TGTGCCAGCAGCGTAGGAGGGGCAGGGGCCCCAGATACGCAGTATTTT.

This clone was observed a single time. CDR3 residues: CASSQATGGGYGYTF. CDR3 bases: TGTGCCAGCAGCCAAGCCACAGGGGGCGGCTATGGCTACACCTTC. The chain uses TRBV14 and TRBJ1-2, with 9 positions matching TRBD1. The CDR3 totals 15 residues. V lost 1 base to trimming and J lost 4 bases; unmatched junction nucleotides: 4. Germline-derived CDR1 and CDR2 are SGHDN and FVKESK.

This sequence joins TRBV10-3 and TRBJ2-3, with TRBD2 identical over 11 bases. The CDR3 is 17 amino acids. The V gene's germline CDR1 is ENHRY and CDR2 SYGVKD. V trimming: 2 bases; J trimming: 6 bases; junction bases outside the gene matches: 10. CDR3 nucleotides: TGTGCCATCAGTGAGCCTAGCGGGAGGTCATCATGGGATACGCAGTATTTT. Its translation: CAISEPSGRSSWDTQYF.

The chain recombines TRBV7-9 with TRBJ2-1; D is perhaps TRBD2 (5 bases). The CDR3 length is 15 residues. Germline lookup yields CDR1 SEHNR and CDR2 FQNEAQ (reference sequence). Trimming removed 1 base from V and 3 bases from J, with 10 bases in between. The CDR3 here is CASSLGGLGYNEQFF. DNA of the CDR3: TGTGCCAGCAGCTTAGGAGGACTCGGCTACAATGAGCAGTTCTTC.

The CDR3: CASRPGQGLLETQYF. CDR3 nucleotide sequence: TGTGCCAGCAGACCCGGACAGGGTTTGTTAGAGACCCAGTACTTC. V is TRBV6-5 and J is TRBJ2-5; 8 nucleotides line up with TRBD1. Germline V gives CDR1 MNHEY, CDR2 SVGAGI. The junction had 10 bases not matched to a gene; V was cut back by 6 bases and J by 4 bases. The CDR3 totals 15 residues.

The V call is TRBV27, the J call TRBJ2-1; 11 positions match TRBD1. The CDR3 consists of 14 residues. Looked up from germline, CDR1 is MNHEY and CDR2 is SMNVEV (reference sequence). With V trimmed by 5 bases and J by 6 bases, 3 bases remained unmatched. DNA for the CDR3: TGTGCCAGCAGTGTCGGGACAGGGGGCAATGAGCAGTTCTTC. It codes for CASSVGTGGNEQFF.